The T cell receptor beta chain under discussion was sequenced for a study of cytomegalovirus exposure and HLA in healthy donors. This CDR3 has 13 amino acids. Primers: 60 Vbeta forward and 13 Jbeta reverse. Profiled with immunoSEQ multiplex PCR; TCRdb holds only in-frame clones, not every one. Of more than 95,000 clones in the sample, 80% to 85% were seen once. This TCR was sampled from a woman younger than 45 in good health and CMV-seronegative. The chain links TRBV21-1 to TRBJ2-1; the D call of TRBD2 is as the table states it, not checked on the DNA. TRBV21-1 is a pseudogene segment. Sequencing used PBMCs. In nucleotides, the CDR3 is TGTGCCAGCAGCAAAGCGACTGAAAATGAGCAGTTCTTC. Its translation is CASSKATENEQFF.